The 7 T cell receptor beta chains given below trace back to one sample, sequenced in a study of vaccination and CD4 T cells after COVID-19. What these receptors recognize is not known. Cultured CD4+ T-cell DNA underwent Oncomine TCR Beta short-read sequencing. TCRdb reprocessed the PCR reads via MiXCR and lists one record per CDR3 protein. This sample has more than 5,000 distinct CDR3 sequences, with around two fifths found just once. This sample's treatment: approximately nine-day PBMC culture with coronavirus spike peptide pools or control peptides (ViraFEST assay). One should note that the unexposed donor's CD4+ T cells were collected before the COVID-19 pandemic (2011-2018). The sequencing input was CD4+ T cells from blood, cultured in vitro. The receptor set was obtained from a human donor in good health.

CDR3 region: CASSITGTGANVLTF. CDR3 nucleotides: TGTGCCAGCAGCATCACAGGGACTGGGGCCAACGTCCTGACTTTC. This chain uses TRBV5-4 with TRBJ2-6; possibly TRBD1 for D (6 bases). Trimming removed 4 bases from V and 2 bases from J, with 10 bases in between. Germline lookup yields CDR1 SGHNT and CDR2 YYREEE (reference sequence). CDR3 length: 15 residues.

The table lists this clonotype with a few counts. The gene calls are TRBV7-8 and TRBJ1-1; D perhaps matches TRBD1 (6 bases). V was clipped by 1 base and J by 1 base, with 10 bases between them. The CDR3 length is 15 residues. CDR1 and CDR2 from the germline V gene are SGHVS and FQNEAQ. CDR3: CASSLDRVGNTEAFF. CDR3 coding DNA: TGTGCCAGCAGCTTAGACAGGGTAGGGAACACTGAAGCTTTCTTT.

As to this clonotype: Sequence at one end of the junction differs from germline and may be a read error. V usage is TRBV30 and J usage is TRBJ1-6; no clear D. Germline V lookup: CDR1 GTSNPN, CDR2 SVGIG (reference sequence). The length of the CDR3 is 12 residues. CDR3 loop: CAWSTPGSPLRF. The DNA of the CDR3 is TGTGCCTGGAGTACCCCTGGTTCACCCCTCCGCTTT.

V and J are TRBV5-1 and TRBJ1-1; the D gene is possibly TRBD1 (5 bases). The CDR3 is 13 amino acids. The V and J ends lost 6 bases and 1 base respectively, with 10 bases between them. Germline CDR1 and CDR2: SGHRS and YFSETQ. The CDR3 is CASTDGQNTEAFF. The CDR3 coding sequence is TGCGCCAGCACCGACGGACAGAACACTGAAGCTTTCTTT.

This clonotype was counted a few times. The J gene is TRBJ2-1, the V gene TRBV6-1, with 7 bases identical to TRBD2. CDR1 is MNHNS and CDR2 is SASEGT in the germline V gene. This CDR3 spans 16 amino acids. Trimming cost V 5 bases and J 8 bases; bases outside gene matches: 15. CDR3: CASSPPQDQRGYEQFF. Here the CDR3 DNA reads TGTGCCAGCAGTCCTCCCCAGGATCAGCGGGGTTATGAGCAGTTCTTC.

This clonotype has only a few counts. The gene calls are TRBV7-9 and TRBJ2-3; 9 bases are shared with TRBD2. Unmatched junction bases numbered 13, after V lost 5 bases and J lost 7 bases. Germline loops: CDR1 SEHNR, CDR2 FQNEAQ (reference sequence). The CDR3 has 16 residues. The CDR3 spells CASSPRGGLALNTQYF. CDR3 nucleotide sequence: TGTGCCAGCAGCCCTAGGGGGGGACTAGCTTTAAATACGCAGTATTTT.

This sequence joins TRBV6-1 and TRBJ1-2; unclear D gene. The germline gives CDR1 MNHNS, CDR2 SASEGT. This CDR3 is 14 amino acids long. V shed 10 bases and J shed 0 bases, with 15 bases lying between them. The CDR3: CATRLGSPNYGYTF. CDR3 in DNA: TGTGCCACTCGCCTGGGGTCACCTAACTATGGCTACACCTTC.